This T cell receptor (beta chain) was profiled in a study of molecular identifiers for immune sequencing clone quantification (dated by TCRdb to the late 2010s). General notes on the study: In a replicate experiment, RNA from roughly 18,000 or 92,000 naive CD8 T cells was split into five aliquots, four of which were sequenced. This methods study used CD8 T cells to benchmark TCR RNA copy counting and molecular-identifier clustering-based TCR repertoire sequencing (MIDCIRS).

General findings and caveats noted by the study authors: A single cell's worth of spiked-in Jurkat TCR RNA was reported detectable even among 900,000 to 1,000,000 naive CD8 T cells. When barcode sub-clustering was omitted, TCR diversity was inflated by chimeric consensus sequences, with chimeras reaching as high as 47%. The sizes of highly expanded clones could end up underestimated when identical TCR molecules share a barcode. Modeling indicated about 3 TCR RNA copies recovered per cell, compared with around 11 by digital PCR, which implies a capture efficiency of around 31%. In CMV-specific effector cells, clones with more than 20 RNA copies accounted for over 98% of molecules, whereas in naive cells such clones accounted for under 1%.

Including the terminal cysteine and phenylalanine, the CDR3 comprises 16 residues. The kept DNA is CDR3 alone, 48 bases in frame from the first base. The V end gives up 1 base and the J end 7 bases, leaving 9 bases in the junction not matched to a gene. CDR1 LGHNA and CDR2 YNFKEQ are derived from the germline V gene. The table lists this clonotype with a few counts. It lacks a known antigen. Base-call qualities are not available, and no considerably larger clone is one nucleotide away. Library prep was done by PCR. TCRdb records Illumina MiSeq as the sequencer. The Qiagen AllPrep DNA/RNA kit was used to purify total RNA. Before analysis, reads from multiple sequencing runs of one library were combined. In the paper's pipeline: Reads were retained only if the reads had an exact TCR constant sequence, and the retained reads were trimmed to 150 nt and grouped according to their 12-nt molecular barcodes. Reads inside each barcode group were sub-clustered using a 15% Levenshtein threshold, and a quality-weighted consensus sequence was constructed for each RNA molecule. Non-functional sequences were removed, as were lower-count sequences one edit away from another. Barcode sub-clusters with fewer than 20% of the maximum read count were removed, based on fitting two negative binomial distributions. TCRdb's own reprocessing of the public reads used fastp at Q25 and MiXCR and kept productive beta chains. Rows are unified per CDR3 protein, each entry keeping the most common DNA and genes. Here the V and J calls rest on TCRdb's processing, not on the authors' analysis. This sample gives approximately 20,000 distinct CDR3 sequences in total; about a fifth of them show up just once. Of the sample, over 5% falls within the top ten clones.

Naive CD8 T cells, defined as CD8+CD4-CCR7+CD45RA+, were FACS-sorted into RLT Plus buffer on a BD FACSAria II. To compare sensitivity, a portion of the naive CD8 T cell RNA was divided evenly between MIDCIRS and a Smart-seq2-style 5'RACE protocol. Enrichment of CD8 T cells was done with RosetteSep CD8+ T Cell Enrichment Cocktail plus Ficoll-Paque, and ACK red cell lysis came afterward. Recombination connected TRBV4-2 to TRBJ1-2; 10 middle bases align to TRBD1. The clonotype comes from a human donor in good health. Some libraries in this study had Jurkat cell RNA spiked in. Sequencing used naive CD8+ T cells from blood, with Jurkat cell RNA spiked in. The cell subset or site label for this specimen denotes: FACS-sorted CD8+CD4-CCR7+CD45RA+ naive T cells. This receptor has the CDR3 CASSQGFPTGGFGYTF. The sequenced DNA is TGTGCCAGCAGCCAAGGATTCCCGACAGGGGGCTTTGGCTACACCTTC.